The 32 T cell receptor beta chains below were found in one sample sequenced in a study of T cells in Graves' hyperthyroidism and ophthalmopathy. From RNA transcripts, TCR beta CDR3 regions were amplified. Researchers ran a first-round RT-PCR on the TCR CDR3 using the HTBI primer set. TCRdb ran MiXCR on the multiplex PCR reads and lists one entry per CDR3 protein. The sample shows a few hundred thousand distinct CDR3 sequences, approximately 15% of them seen only once. Source material: blood. These receptors all come from a woman aged 25 to 39 with Graves' hyperthyroidism.

The gene calls are TRBV6-5 and TRBJ1-3, with D maybe TRBD1 (5 bases). The CDR3 spans 17 residues. Germline CDR1 and CDR2: MNHEY and SVGAGI. V lost 0 bases and J 0 bases, leaving 12 bases between the germline ends. DNA for the CDR3: TGTGCCAGCAGTTACTCCATGGGGCAGGGCTCTGGAAACACCATATATTTT. It encodes CASSYSMGQGSGNTIYF.

This clonotype came up many times. The chain couples TRBV20-1 to TRBJ1-1; 9 nucleotides align to TRBD1. Germline CDR1 is DFQATT and CDR2 is SNEGSKA (reference sequence). The junction had 8 bases not matched to a gene; V was cut back by 4 bases and J by 5 bases. CDR3 length: 14 residues. CDR3 residues: CSAKITGGWTEAFF. CDR3 in DNA: TGCAGTGCTAAGATAACAGGGGGCTGGACTGAAGCTTTCTTT.

There are a few counts of this clonotype. The chain carries TRBV5-1 and TRBJ2-1; 8 bases are a match to TRBD2. This CDR3 spans 16 amino acids. J lost 2 bases, V lost 0 bases, and 4 bases had no gene match. Germline lookup yields CDR1 SGHRS and CDR2 YFSETQ. The CDR3 sequence is CASSLDGTSPYNEQFF. The CDR3 DNA sequence: TGCGCCAGCAGCTTGGATGGGACTAGTCCCTACAATGAGCAGTTCTTC.

The genes are TRBV30 and TRBJ2-7; no clear D. Trimming removed 1 base at V and 4 bases at J, with 5 bases between. The CDR3 has 11 amino acids. Germline CDR1 GTSNPN, CDR2 SVGIG (reference sequence). The CDR3 spells CAWSARYEQYF. The CDR3 coding sequence is TGTGCCTGGAGTGCTCGGTACGAGCAGTACTTC.

This clonotype came up a few times. The chain is built from TRBV7-9 and TRBJ1-5; D is unresolved. Deletions cut 5 bases from V and 0 bases from J, with 11 bases between. The germline CDR1 and CDR2 sequences are SEHNR and FQNEAQ (reference sequence). The CDR3 extends over 15 amino acids. CDR3 amino acids: CASSLGPDSNQPQHF. The CDR3 DNA sequence: TGTGCCAGCAGCCTCGGGCCCGATAGCAATCAGCCCCAGCATTTT.

This clonotype has a handful of counts. The chain links TRBV28 to TRBJ2-7, with 9 bases lining up with TRBD2. Losses at the gene ends were 2 bases for V and 0 bases for J; bases not matched to a gene: 2. The CDR3 extends over 15 amino acids. CDR1 MDHEN and CDR2 SYDVKM come from the germline V gene. The CDR3 DNA reads TGTGCCAGCAGTTTACCTAGCGGGGCCTCCTACGAGCAGTACTTC. Translation gives CASSLPSGASYEQYF.

In its sample, this clonotype was seen a few times. J is TRBJ2-1 and V is TRBV5-4, with TRBD2 matching 8 bases. This CDR3 contains 15 residues. After removal of 2 bases from V and 6 bases from J, the junction contained 7 bases not matched to a gene. Germline values: CDR1 SGHNT, CDR2 YYREEE (reference sequence). CDR3 sequence (DNA): TGTGCCAGCAGCTTCGGGATAGCGGGAAGCAATGAGCAGTTCTTC. Translation gives CASSFGIAGSNEQFF.

In regard to this clonotype: A read error may explain this, as a much larger clone is one base away. The chain links TRBV12-3 or TRBV12-4 to TRBJ2-5, with D maybe TRBD1 (6 bases). The CDR3 runs 15 residues. CDR3 nucleotides: TGTGCCAGCGTTTTAGTAGGGGGAGACCAAGAGACCCGGTACTTC. Its protein is CASVLVGGDQETRYF.

The chain carries TRBV28 and TRBJ2-7; 9 bases align to TRBD2. Trimming removed 3 bases from V and 5 bases from J; junction bases left unmatched: 14. This CDR3 is built from 17 residues. CDR1 is MDHEN, CDR2 SYDVKM, per germline. The CDR3 nucleotides read TGTGCCAGCAGTTTTAGCGGGAGTTTGGGGACCGGTCACGAGCAGTACTTC. Encoded protein: CASSFSGSLGTGHEQYF.

This clonotype was detected only a few times. This chain links TRBV6-5 with TRBJ1-1, with 7 bases aligning to TRBD1. The germline CDR1 and CDR2 sequences are MNHEY and SVGAGI. This CDR3 is built from 13 residues. Unmatched junction bases numbered 1, after V lost 2 bases and J lost 4 bases. For the CDR3, the DNA is TGTGCCAGCAGTTACAGGGGGCCCACTGAAGCTTTCTTT. Its protein is CASSYRGPTEAFF.

This clonotype has only a few counts. This chain uses TRBV5-1 with TRBJ2-5; D unresolved. Germline loops: CDR1 SGHRS, CDR2 YFSETQ. The CDR3 has 15 residues. V was shortened by 0 bases and J by 4 bases, with 13 bases between the two germline ends. For the CDR3, the DNA is TGCGCCAGCAGCTTGGCCGCACAAGGCCCAGAGACCCAGTACTTC. Its protein is CASSLAAQGPETQYF.

This rearrangement joins TRBV5-6 to TRBJ2-1, with 16 bases matching TRBD2. With V trimmed by 4 bases and J by 8 bases, 3 bases remained unmatched. The CDR3 has 15 amino acids. Germline V gene data show CDR1 as SGHDT and CDR2 as YYEEEE. The DNA of the CDR3 is TGTGCCAGCAGCCCAGGGACTAGCGGGAGGGATGAGCAGTTCTTC. Protein product: CASSPGTSGRDEQFF.

This clonotype has just a few counts. V and J are TRBV20-1 and TRBJ2-5; 14 bases match TRBD2. Per germline, CDR1 DFQATT and CDR2 SNEGSKA (reference sequence). The CDR3 extends over 17 amino acids. The V gene end was trimmed by 5 bases and the J gene end by 5 bases; junction bases not matched to a gene: 13. The CDR3 sequence: CSAQGLAGEAGGETQYF. CDR3 bases: TGCAGTGCTCAGGGACTAGCGGGAGAAGCGGGAGGCGAGACCCAGTACTTC.

This clonotype appeared a few times. The chain combines TRBV7-8 with TRBJ2-7, with 11 bases that match TRBD2. CDR1 is SGHVS and CDR2 is FQNEAQ in the germline V gene. The V segment lost 1 base and the J segment 2 bases; nucleotides outside the gene matches: 10. This CDR3 comprises 18 residues. The DNA of the CDR3 is TGTGCCAGCAGCTTAGTTGGGGGGCCACTAGCGGGGGCCTACGAGCAGTACTTC. This sequence encodes CASSLVGGPLAGAYEQYF.

This clonotype was seen only a few times. The J gene is TRBJ1-6, the V gene TRBV18, with D unclear. CDR1 is KGHSH, CDR2 LQKENI, per germline. V was clipped by 3 bases and J by 1 base, with 4 bases between them. The CDR3 runs 14 residues. DNA for the CDR3: TGTGCCAGCTCACCGGGGTCCTATAATTCACCCCTCCACTTT. Amino acid sequence: CASSPGSYNSPLHF.

In this sample, this clonotype turned up a few times. This chain connects TRBV28 to TRBJ2-7; 8 bases map to TRBD1. This CDR3 spans 14 amino acids. V lost 5 bases, J lost 2 bases, and 5 bases stayed unmatched. Germline assignment: CDR1 MDHEN and CDR2 SYDVKM. The CDR3: CASSPTGVTYEQYF. In DNA, the CDR3 is TGTGCCAGCAGTCCGACAGGGGTGACCTACGAGCAGTACTTC.

This clonotype occurred many times. The chain combines TRBV19 with TRBJ1-1, with D possibly TRBD1 on 5 matching bases. The CDR3 is made up of 14 amino acids. V was shortened by 6 bases and J by 1 base, with 12 bases between the two germline ends. Germline-derived CDR1 and CDR2 are LNHDA and SQIVND (reference sequence). DNA of the CDR3: TGTGCCAGTAGAGGTGCCAGGGAGAACACTGAAGCTTTCTTT. Protein sequence: CASRGARENTEAFF. Together with reference TRBV19 and TRBJ1-1, the CDR3 gives the full variable domain: DGGITQSPKYLFRKEGQNVTLSCEQNLNHDAMYWYRQDPGQGLRLIYYSQIVNDFQKGDIAEGYSVSREKKESFPLTVTSAQKNPTAFYLCASRGARENTEAFFGQGTRLTVV.

This clonotype was found a few times. This chain connects TRBV3-1 to TRBJ2-1; unclear D gene. Trimming took off 1 base at V and 16 bases at J, with 14 bases between the two ends. Germline CDR1 and CDR2: LGHDT and YNNKEL (reference sequence). There are 12 residues in the CDR3. The CDR3 here is CASSQGARPQFF. CDR3 DNA sequence: TGTGCCAGCAGCCAAGGGGCTCGTCCGCAATTCTTC.

The CDR3 bases are TGTGCCAGCAGCTGGGGGACTAGCGGAGGCTACAATGAGCAGTTCTTC. Translating gives CASSWGTSGGYNEQFF. The V call is TRBV5-6, the J call TRBJ2-1; 11 bases agree with TRBD2. The CDR3 is 16 residues long. Germline CDR1 reads SGHDT; CDR2 reads YYEEEE. Trimming took 3 bases from V and 3 from J; bases not matched to a gene: 5.

This clonotype appeared many times. The genes are TRBV18 and TRBJ2-3; D is perhaps TRBD2 (6 bases). The germline V and J ends were trimmed by 2 bases and 2 bases, with 11 bases remaining between them. The germline CDR1 and CDR2 sequences are KGHSH and LQKENI. The CDR3 runs 15 residues. The CDR3, as DNA: TGTGCCAGCTCACCAAGGGGAGGCCCCACAGATACGCAGTATTTT. It encodes CASSPRGGPTDTQYF.

This clonotype occurred a few times. The junction departs from the called germline gene at one end, perhaps through a read error. The chain is built from TRBV9 and TRBJ2-3, with D tentatively TRBD2 (5 bases). This CDR3 spans 15 amino acids. Germline loops: CDR1 SGDLS, CDR2 YYNGEE. As DNA, the CDR3 is TGTGCCAACAGCGAGAGTGGAGGACCCACAGATACGCAGTATTTT. Amino acids: CANSESGGPTDTQYF.

This clonotype showed up many times. V usage is TRBV11-3 and J usage is TRBJ2-5; a possible D gene is TRBD1 (5 bases). The length of the CDR3 is 15 residues. CDR1 SGHNT and CDR2 YENEEA come from the germline V gene. The V and J ends lost 2 bases and 2 bases respectively, with 12 bases between them. Written as DNA, the CDR3 is TGTGCCAGCAGCTTAATCGGCAGGGAACAAGAGACCCAGTACTTC. Translating it yields CASSLIGREQETQYF.

The table lists this clonotype with many counts. V gene TRBV3-1 combines with J gene TRBJ1-1, with D unclear. V was pared by 1 base and J by 0 bases, with 9 bases between. This CDR3 has 15 residues. Germline CDR1 reads LGHDT; CDR2 reads YNNKEL (reference sequence). CDR3 protein: CASSQGFGVNTEAFF. The CDR3 DNA is TGTGCCAGCAGCCAAGGATTTGGAGTGAACACTGAAGCTTTCTTT.

This chain uses TRBV2 with TRBJ2-1; 7 bases line up with TRBD2. CDR3 length: 14 residues. Germline values: CDR1 SNHLY, CDR2 FYNNEI. The V and J ends lost 7 bases and 3 bases, in that order; junction bases with no gene match: 6. CDR3 residues: CASMIQRDYNEQFF. The CDR3 coding sequence is TGTGCCAGCATGATCCAGCGGGACTACAATGAGCAGTTCTTC.

The rearrangement uses TRBV28 and TRBJ1-6; tentatively, D is TRBD1 (5 bases). Trimming left V 7 bases short and J 2 bases short, with 9 bases between. Looked up from germline, CDR1 is MDHEN and CDR2 is SYDVKM. The CDR3 totals 14 residues. In nucleotides, the CDR3 is TGTGCCAGCAAATGGGGGGCCTATAATTCACCCCTCCACTTT. Protein: CASKWGAYNSPLHF.

This clonotype has only a few counts. V usage is TRBV20-1 and J usage is TRBJ2-5, with D tentatively TRBD1 or TRBD2 (5 bases each). The germline gives CDR1 DFQATT, CDR2 SNEGSKA (reference sequence). This CDR3 is built from 13 residues. The V end lost 7 bases, the J end lost 1 base, and 13 bases lay between the germline ends. The CDR3: CSVRAGLQETQYF. CDR3 bases: TGCAGTGTCAGGGCCGGACTCCAAGAGACCCAGTACTTC.

Ten or more counts support this clonotype. V is TRBV20-1 and J is TRBJ2-7, with 7 bases matching TRBD2. The germline CDR1 and CDR2 sequences are DFQATT and SNEGSKA (reference sequence). V lost 1 base and J lost 5; bases outside the gene matches: 2. The CDR3 runs 12 residues. CDR3: CSARVSGDEQYF. For the CDR3, the DNA is TGCAGTGCTAGAGTAAGCGGGGACGAGCAGTACTTC.

The chain couples TRBV19 to TRBJ2-1, with 7 bases aligning to TRBD1. The CDR3 has 15 amino acids. V trimming: 7 bases; J trimming: 4 bases; junction bases outside the gene matches: 10. Germline lookup yields CDR1 LNHDA and CDR2 SQIVND (reference sequence). In nucleotides, the CDR3 is TGTGCCAGTACCCCGGGACAGCGAATATACAATGAGCAGTTCTTC. Translated: CASTPGQRIYNEQFF.

Ten or more counts support this clonotype. The chain has TRBV27 and TRBJ2-3, with D unclear. This CDR3 comprises 15 residues. Germline-derived CDR1 and CDR2 are MNHEY and SMNVEV (reference sequence). The V end was cut by 5 bases, the J end by 3 bases, with 15 bases between. CDR3 nucleotide sequence: TGTGCCAGCAGTCCCCCCATAGGTACTACAGATACGCAGTATTTT. Amino acid sequence: CASSPPIGTTDTQYF.

As concerns this clonotype: This may come from a read error, since a much larger clone is one base off. CDR3 loop: CSAMTPNRGVYNEQFF. DNA for the CDR3: TGCAGTGCCATGACCCCAAATAGAGGGGTCTACAATGAGCAGTTCTTC. The chain has TRBV20-1 and TRBJ2-1, with D perhaps being TRBD1 or TRBD2 (5 bases each). Germline V gives CDR1 DFQATT, CDR2 SNEGSKA (reference sequence). The V end was cut by 6 bases, the J end by 3 bases, with 21 bases between. The CDR3 covers 16 residues.

The chain links TRBV7-9 to TRBJ1-5; 7 nucleotides match TRBD1. CDR1 SEHNR and CDR2 FQNEAQ come from the germline V gene (reference sequence). The V and J ends lost 1 base and 6 bases, in that order; junction bases with no gene match: 3. The CDR3 has 14 residues. CDR3 sequence reads: CASSLEGGGQPQHF. The CDR3 DNA reads as TGTGCCAGCAGCTTAGAAGGGGGCGGTCAGCCCCAGCATTTT.

The J gene is TRBJ1-5, the V gene TRBV10-1; D call uncertain. V lost 2 bases to trimming and J lost 6 bases, with 8 bases between them. From germline, CDR1 is WNHNN and CDR2 SYGVQD (reference sequence). The CDR3 contains 13 residues. CDR3 sequence: CASSEERGQPQHF. CDR3 sequence (DNA): TGCGCCAGCAGTGAGGAACGTGGTCAGCCCCAGCATTTT.